This is a list of T cell receptor beta chains from one sample in a study of chemoradiotherapy in HPV16-positive cancers. The method was immunoSEQ multiplex PCR; TCRdb's version includes in-frame clones alone and lacks a portion of them. In the table there are fewer than 20,000 clones, approximately 88% of which are singletons. Specimen: blood, collected from a patient who underwent chemoradiotherapy. The receptor source for this set is a human donor with HPV-associated anogenital cancer. The CDR3 runs from the conserved cysteine through the conserved F or W. D genes are given only for firm matches. Only some rows state a clone size, as once, few, many or a class for expanded clones.

CASRPPGRSGNTIYF	TGTGCCAGCAGGCCCCCGGGTCGCTCTGGAAACACCATATATTTT	TRBV7-8	-	TRBJ1-3	once
CASSRDGGYEQYF	TGTGCCAGCAGCCGGGACGGGGGCTACGAGCAGTACTTC	TRBV7-9	-	TRBJ2-7	-
CASSLDKNTEAFF	TGTGCCAGCAGCTTAGACAAGAACACTGAAGCTTTCTTT	TRBV7-7	-	TRBJ1-1	-
CASTGGASETQYF	TGTGCCAGCACCGGGGGGGCCTCAGAGACCCAGTACTTC	TRBV2	TRBD2	TRBJ2-5	once
CASSAAGQGIETQYF	TGTGCCAGCAGCGCCGCGGGGCAGGGGATCGAGACCCAGTACTTC	TRBV9	-	TRBJ2-5	-
CASSLELLGQIGTDTQYF	TGCGCCAGCAGCTTGGAGTTGTTGGGACAGATAGGAACAGATACGCAGTATTTT	TRBV5-1	TRBD1	TRBJ2-3	-
CASSLRIVSTGELFF	TGTGCCAGCAGCCTACGAATTGTCAGCACCGGGGAGCTGTTTTTT	TRBV13	-	TRBJ2-2	-
CASSSGQSRYGYTF	TGTGCCAGCAGCTCGGGACAGTCCCGCTATGGCTACACCTTC	TRBV7-2	TRBD1	TRBJ1-2	-
CASSQESSSYGYTF	TGCGCCAGCAGCCAAGAGTCATCCTCCTATGGCTACACCTTC	TRBV4-1	-	TRBJ1-2	-
CASSEVGQGITMNTEAFF	TGCGCCAGCAGCGAAGTGGGACAGGGTATAACCATGAACACTGAAGCTTTCTTT	TRBV5-1	TRBD1	TRBJ1-1	-
CASAGDTTNYGYTF	TGTGCCAGCGCAGGGGATACTACTAACTATGGCTACACCTTC	TRBV6-5	-	TRBJ1-2	-
CASSPWALGRNTEAFF	TGTGCCAGCAGCCCCTGGGCCCTCGGAAGGAACACTGAAGCTTTCTTT	TRBV5-4	-	TRBJ1-1	once
CAIFPRGTMNTEAFF	TGTGCCATTTTCCCCCGGGGTACCATGAACACTGAAGCTTTCTTT	TRBV6-1	-	TRBJ1-1	-
CASSFRDRVLSEQFF	TGTGCCAGCAGCTTCCGGGACAGGGTCCTTAGTGAGCAGTTCTTC	TRBV7-8	TRBD1	TRBJ2-1	-
CASSFNGRTHEQYF	TGTGCCAGCAGCTTTAATGGCCGGACCCACGAGCAGTACTTC	TRBV7-9	-	TRBJ2-7	few
CASSESSAGTNSPLHF	TGTGCCAGCAGTGAATCATCTGCAGGCACCAATTCACCCCTCCACTTT	TRBV25-1	-	TRBJ1-6	-
CASSLHIGQGAAKYEQYF	TGTGCCAGCAGCTTACATATCGGACAGGGGGCGGCTAAATACGAGCAGTACTTC	TRBV7-9	TRBD1	TRBJ2-7	-
CASSLEASGGRSTQYF	TGTGCCAGCAGCTTAGAGGCTAGCGGGGGGCGGAGTACGCAGTATTTT	TRBV13	TRBD2	TRBJ2-3	-
CASSPFGTANNEQYF	TGTGCCAGTTCCCCCTTCGGGACAGCTAACAACGAGCAGTACTTC	TRBV27	TRBD1	TRBJ2-7	-
CASSPGSRELFF	TGTGCCAGCAGCCCAGGATCAAGGGAGCTGTTTTTT	TRBV9	-	TRBJ2-2	-
CASSFEGVGLPGEKLFF	TGTGCCAGCAGCTTTGAGGGGGTCGGGCTGCCTGGGGAAAAACTGTTTTTT	TRBV7-8	-	TRBJ1-4	-
CASSEASLGWDEQFF	TGTGCCAGCAGTGAAGCTAGTCTCGGGTGGGATGAGCAGTTCTTC	TRBV6-1	-	TRBJ2-1	-
CSVGRDPNIGELFF	TGCAGCGTCGGCCGGGACCCTAATATCGGGGAGCTGTTTTTT	TRBV29-1	-	TRBJ2-2	once
CASSDSAGGNSPLHF	TGTGCCAGCAGTGACTCGGCAGGGGGCAATTCACCCCTCCACTTT	TRBV6-4	TRBD1	TRBJ1-6	-
CATSRDGGPSEKLFF	TGTGCCACCAGCAGAGACGGGGGGCCGAGTGAAAAACTGTTTTTT	TRBV15	-	TRBJ1-4	-
CASSRGRGGAENEQFF	TGTGCCAGCTCACGGGGCCGAGGGGGCGCGGAGAATGAGCAGTTCTTC	TRBV18	TRBD1	TRBJ2-1	-
CASRQVRAGELFF	TGTGCCAGCAGACAGGTTAGGGCCGGGGAGCTGTTTTTT	TRBV6-5	-	TRBJ2-2	-
CASITDSNQPQHF	TGTGCCAGCATAACGGATAGCAATCAGCCCCAGCATTTT	TRBV6-1	-	TRBJ1-5	-
CASSFGQVSTDTQYF	TGTGCCAGCAGCTTCGGGCAGGTCAGCACAGATACGCAGTATTTT	TRBV7-9	-	TRBJ2-3	few
CASSQDVGLAGGQETQYF	TGCGCCAGCAGCCAAGATGTAGGACTAGCGGGGGGCCAAGAGACCCAGTACTTC	TRBV4-1	TRBD2	TRBJ2-5	-
CASSGKEKDSMNTEAFF	TGTGCCAGCAGCGGCAAAGAAAAGGACAGCATGAACACTGAAGCTTTCTTT	TRBV7-9	-	TRBJ1-1	-
CASSRSGGFVETQYF	TGTGCCAGCAGCCGCTCGGGGGGGTTCGTAGAGACCCAGTACTTC	TRBV11-1	TRBD2	TRBJ2-5	-
CASLVRSSETQYF	TGCGCCAGCTTGGTGAGGTCGTCGGAGACCCAGTACTTC	TRBV10-2	-	TRBJ2-5	-